Presented here are 27 T cell receptor beta chains from one specimen sequenced in a study of blood T cell repertoires in COVID-19. Sequencing used immunoSEQ multiplex PCR; TCRdb keeps in-frame clones, though not all of them. The sample has around 100,000 clones; around 92% are singletons. The material sequenced was peripheral blood. The receptors were sampled from an older woman with acute or convalescent COVID-19.

The chain uses TRBV11-3 and TRBJ2-7, with D hard to call. Looked up from germline, CDR1 is SGHNT and CDR2 is YENEEA. Trimming cost V 1 base and J 6 bases, with 10 bases left between them. The CDR3 contains 13 residues. CDR3 residues: CASSLGTPSEQYF. CDR3 nucleotide sequence: TGTGCCAGCAGCTTAGGAACGCCGAGCGAGCAGTACTTC.

J is TRBJ2-1 and V is TRBV11-2; the D gene is possibly TRBD2 (6 bases). This CDR3 is 15 amino acids long. V lost 3 bases and J 3 bases, leaving 12 bases between the germline ends. CDR1 and CDR2 (germline): SGHAT, FQNNGV. The CDR3 sequence: CASSFGGGDYNEQFF. The DNA for the CDR3 is TGTGCCAGCAGCTTCGGGGGTGGGGACTACAATGAGCAGTTCTTC.

The chain joins TRBV29-1 to TRBJ1-2; the match to TRBD1 covers 7 bases. V was clipped by 4 bases and J by 4 bases; unmatched bases: 6. Germline CDR1 reads SQVTM; CDR2 reads ANQGSEA. The CDR3 contains 13 residues. The CDR3: CSVGGDSSYGYTF. The CDR3 DNA is TGCAGCGTTGGAGGGGACAGCTCCTATGGCTACACCTTC.

The chain's CDR3 is CASSEQPSGSNEQFF. Here the CDR3 DNA reads TGTGCCAGCAGCGAACAACCCTCAGGCAGCAATGAGCAGTTCTTC. The chain combines TRBV7-9 with TRBJ2-1; D uncertain. Germline assignment: CDR1 SEHNR and CDR2 FQNEAQ (reference sequence). Trimming removed 5 bases from V and 6 bases from J, with 17 bases in between. The length of the CDR3 is 15 residues.

V and J are TRBV15 and TRBJ2-2; TRBD1 is a possible D gene (6 bases). There are 15 residues in the CDR3. Germline lookup yields CDR1 LNHNV and CDR2 YYDKDF (reference sequence). V lost 2 bases and J 3 bases, leaving 10 bases between the germline ends. For the CDR3, the DNA is TGTGCCACCAGCAGACAGGACAGTTACACCGGGGAGCTGTTTTTT. Encoded protein: CATSRQDSYTGELFF.

The chain joins TRBV20-1 to TRBJ1-5; D unclear. Germline values: CDR1 DFQATT, CDR2 SNEGSKA (reference sequence). The V end was cut by 3 bases, the J end by 0 bases, with 12 bases between. This CDR3 has 15 amino acids. The CDR3 bases are TGCAGTGCTAGTGGGCAGGATTATAGCAATCAGCCCCAGCATTTT. Amino acid sequence: CSASGQDYSNQPQHF.

This clone appeared a single time. The CDR3 DNA sequence: TGTGCCAGCAGTTTTCGGGAGGTGGATACGCAGTATTTT. Translating it yields CASSFREVDTQYF. This chain links TRBV27 with TRBJ2-3; TRBD2 aligns across 7 bases. V lost 3 bases to trimming and J lost 6 bases; unmatched junction nucleotides: 3. This CDR3 comprises 13 residues. CDR1 is MNHEY, CDR2 SMNVEV, per germline (reference sequence).

V usage is TRBV11-2 and J usage is TRBJ2-2, with D unclear. The CDR3 runs to 15 residues. V was shortened by 1 base and J by 2 bases, with 8 bases between the two germline ends. CDR1 SGHAT and CDR2 FQNNGV come from the germline V gene. The CDR3 DNA is TGTGCCAGCAGCTTAGTTCTCAGAAACACCGGGGAGCTGTTTTTT. It is translated as CASSLVLRNTGELFF.

The chain uses TRBV5-1 and TRBJ2-3; D perhaps matches TRBD2 (5 bases). The CDR3 is made up of 16 amino acids. Germline CDR1 is SGHRS and CDR2 is YFSETQ. The ends were cut back, 0 bases at V and 3 bases at J, with 14 bases in the middle. The CDR3 sequence: CASSLGQSWETDTQYF. The CDR3 nucleotides are TGCGCCAGCAGCTTGGGACAAAGTTGGGAGACAGATACGCAGTATTTT.

The V gene is TRBV19, the J gene TRBJ2-1; D call uncertain. Between the trimmed V and J ends, which lost 1 base and 2 bases, there was a span of 12 bases. The V gene's germline CDR1 is LNHDA and CDR2 SQIVND (reference sequence). The CDR3 contains 16 residues. In DNA, the CDR3 is TGTGCCAGTAGTATAGGTCCCCAGGCCCCCTACAATGAGCAGTTCTTC. It translates to CASSIGPQAPYNEQFF.

The chain has TRBV9 and TRBJ1-5; a possible D gene is TRBD1 (6 bases). V lost 0 bases and J lost 4, with 11 bases in between. Looked up from germline, CDR1 is SGDLS and CDR2 is YYNGEE. The CDR3 consists of 15 residues. In DNA, the CDR3 is TGTGCCAGCAGCGTAGGGGGGACACCTAATCAGCCCCAGCATTTT. Its translation is CASSVGGTPNQPQHF.

The rearrangement links TRBV14 to TRBJ2-1; possible D gene TRBD1, 5 bases. The germline V and J ends were trimmed by 0 bases and 9 bases, with 15 bases remaining between them. The CDR3 runs 15 residues. CDR1 is SGHDN and CDR2 is FVKESK in the germline V gene. The CDR3: CASSQDLAGWSEQFF. The CDR3 DNA follows: TGTGCCAGCAGCCAAGATTTGGCAGGGTGGAGTGAGCAGTTCTTC.

The chain has TRBV11-2 and TRBJ2-7; tentative D call: TRBD2 (5 bases). The length of the CDR3 is 12 residues. Trimming left V 5 bases short and J 1 base short, with 6 bases between. From germline, CDR1 is SGHAT and CDR2 FQNNGV. The CDR3: CASSRGSYEQYF. The CDR3 DNA is TGTGCCAGCAGCCGGGGATCCTACGAGCAGTACTTC.

The gene calls are TRBV12-3 or TRBV12-4 and TRBJ2-2; 7 bases fit TRBD1. V lost 2 bases, J lost 6 bases, and 0 bases stayed unmatched. This CDR3 is built from 13 residues. CDR3 sequence reads: CASSLTGAGELFF. CDR3 bases: TGTGCCAGCAGTTTAACAGGGGCCGGGGAGCTGTTTTTT.

The genes are TRBV28 and TRBJ1-1; no firm D call. V was trimmed by 6 bases and J by 11 bases, leaving 13 bases between them. Germline V gene sequence: CDR1 MDHEN, CDR2 SYDVKM. The CDR3 runs to 11 residues. CDR3 bases: TGTGCCAGCAGAGTCGGTCTTGCGGCTTTCTTT. Translation: CASRVGLAAFF.

V is TRBV4-2 and J is TRBJ1-5, with TRBD1 matching 8 bases. The CDR3 is 17 residues long. V shed 0 bases and J 6 bases; nucleotides not matched to a gene: 10. Germline V gene sequence: CDR1 LGHNA, CDR2 YNFKEQ. The CDR3 region is CASSQEIADRGRQPQHF. As DNA, the CDR3 is TGTGCCAGCAGCCAAGAAATCGCCGACAGGGGCCGTCAGCCCCAGCATTTT.

The rearrangement joins TRBV12-3 or TRBV12-4 to TRBJ1-1; D is undetermined. The V gene lost 6 bases and the J gene lost 4 bases, with 12 bases spanning the gap. The CDR3 contains 13 residues. For the CDR3, the DNA is TGTGCCAGCAGCTTGCAGGTAGTCACTGAAGCTTTCTTT. Amino acids: CASSLQVVTEAFF.

The chain employs TRBV20-1 and TRBJ2-3, with 8 nucleotides matching TRBD2. Germline V gives CDR1 DFQATT, CDR2 SNEGSKA (reference sequence). V lost 3 bases, J lost 3 bases, and 8 bases stayed unmatched. CDR3 length: 15 residues. The CDR3: CSASGRAGATDTQYF. The CDR3 DNA reads as TGCAGTGCTAGTGGCAGAGCGGGAGCGACAGATACGCAGTATTTT.

V and J are TRBV20-1 and TRBJ1-1; no clear D. The germline V gene has CDR1 DFQATT and CDR2 SNEGSKA (reference sequence). V lost 4 bases and J 0 bases, leaving 12 bases between the germline ends. This CDR3 region has 14 residues. The CDR3 loop reads CSATEPRLNTEAFF. The CDR3 nucleotides read TGCAGTGCTACTGAACCCAGGCTGAACACTGAAGCTTTCTTT.

The chain is built from TRBV19 and TRBJ1-1; 7 bases match TRBD1. This CDR3 is built from 15 residues. V was clipped by 1 base and J by 5 bases; unmatched bases: 7. In germline, CDR1 is LNHDA, CDR2 SQIVND (reference sequence). The CDR3 loop is CASSIVGQATTEAFF. In DNA form, the CDR3 reads TGTGCCAGTAGTATAGTTGGACAGGCGACGACTGAAGCTTTCTTT.

This rearrangement joins TRBV9 to TRBJ2-6; D is ambiguous. The CDR3 consists of 15 residues. The V gene lost 2 bases and the J gene lost 3 bases, with 9 bases spanning the gap. From germline, CDR1 is SGDLS and CDR2 YYNGEE. CDR3 in amino acids: CASSVGTFGANVLTF. DNA for the CDR3: TGTGCCAGCAGCGTGGGCACATTTGGGGCCAACGTCCTGACTTTC. Looking up the rest from reference TRBV9 and TRBJ2-6 gives the full variable domain: DSGVTQTPKHLITATGQRVTLRCSPRSGDLSVYWYQQSLDQGLQFLIQYYNGEERAKGNILERFSAQQFPDLHSELNLSSLELGDSALYFCASSVGTFGANVLTFGAGSRLTVL.

V and J are TRBV18 and TRBJ1-2; 7 bases align to TRBD1. The CDR3 has 12 residues. The trim removed 5 bases at V and 8 bases at J, leaving 5 bases unmatched. CDR1 is KGHSH and CDR2 is LQKENI in the germline V gene. Here the CDR3 reads CASSASGGGYTF. CDR3 DNA: TGTGCCAGCTCAGCCTCAGGGGGAGGCTACACCTTC.

J is TRBJ1-2 and V is TRBV3-1 (or the pseudogene TRBV3-2); tentatively, D is TRBD1 (5 bases). The CDR3 consists of 15 residues. The germline CDR1 and CDR2 sequences are LGHDT and YNNKEL (reference sequence). The germline V and J ends were trimmed by 2 bases and 6 bases, with 16 bases remaining between them. In DNA form, the CDR3 reads TGTGCCAGCAGCCAACCACAGGTGCCCCGGGATGGCTACACCTTC. It codes for CASSQPQVPRDGYTF.

This chain joins TRBV6-5 and TRBJ2-7; 7 nucleotides match TRBD2. Germline CDR1 is MNHEY and CDR2 is SVGAGI. This CDR3 comprises 15 residues. The trim removed 6 bases at V and 3 bases at J, leaving 11 bases unmatched. This chain's CDR3 is CASRVRRERYYEQYV. CDR3 coding DNA: TGTGCCAGCAGAGTACGGCGGGAGCGTTACTACGAGCAGTACGTC.

J is TRBJ1-1 and V is TRBV6-5, with a possible D match to TRBD1 (5 bases). Germline V gene sequence: CDR1 MNHEY, CDR2 SVGAGI. The CDR3 has 12 residues. V shed 6 bases and J shed 6 bases, with 11 bases lying between them. This CDR3 reads CASRLGQAEAFF. The CDR3 DNA is TGTGCCAGCAGACTCGGACAAGCTGAAGCTTTCTTT.

The gene calls are TRBV14 and TRBJ2-7, with TRBD1 as a possible D gene (6 bases). Trimming took off 4 bases at V and 3 bases at J, with 10 bases between the two ends. Germline V gene data show CDR1 as SGHDN and CDR2 as FVKESK. This CDR3 region has 13 residues. The CDR3 DNA follows: TGTGCCAGCAGCCCGGGGACATTCTACGAGCAGTACTTC. It codes for CASSPGTFYEQYF.

The genes are TRBV3-1 (or the pseudogene TRBV3-2) and TRBJ1-2, with unresolved D. The CDR3 extends over 13 amino acids. V lost 3 bases and J lost 1, with 6 bases in between. Germline V CDR1 and CDR2: LGHDT, YNNKEL (reference sequence). CDR3 coding DNA: TGTGCCAGCAGCCATCGAGTTAACTATGGCTACACCTTC. Protein sequence: CASSHRVNYGYTF.